This paragraph reports one T cell receptor beta chain. This sample is part of a study of blood T cell repertoires in COVID-19. About the research overall: Samples of COVID-19 (acute and convalescent) were obtained from the United States, Italy and Spain. PBMCs, B-cell-depleted T cells, or T cells provided the cDNA or gDNA that made up the material.

The authors' processing: It was from reference gene primer amplification that nucleated cell counts were estimated. Profiled with immunoSEQ multiplex PCR; TCRdb holds only in-frame clones, not every one. The DNA was the basis for D and trimming; V, J and clone size are from that table. This table holds approximately 380,000 clones, about 85% found once. Trimming cost V 4 bases and J 7 bases, with 17 bases left between them. CDR1 is SEHNR, CDR2 FQNEAQ, per germline (reference sequence). The CDR3 contains 15 residues. The TCR originated in a woman between 18 and 29 years old with acute or convalescent COVID-19. The rearrangement joins TRBV7-9 to TRBJ1-5; D possibly corresponds to TRBD1 (5 bases). Material for sequencing was peripheral blood. CDR3 sequence: CASSSGGGMGQPQHF. CDR3 in DNA: TGTGCCAGCAGCTCCGGGGGAGGTATGGGGCAGCCCCAGCATTTT.